This entry concerns a single T cell receptor beta chain. Profiled with immunoSEQ multiplex PCR; TCRdb holds only in-frame clones, not every one. The data contain roughly 110,000 clones, less than 95% of them seen just once; the ten biggest clones take up 1.5% to 2%. This sample is part of a study of T cell changes during pregnancy in multiple sclerosis. V was shortened by 4 bases and J by 2 bases, with 15 bases between the two germline ends. Germline V gives CDR1 SQVTM, CDR2 ANQGSEA. The CDR3 has 14 residues. The sequence derives from a female donor with multiple sclerosis, enrolled in a pregnancy study. The V gene is TRBV29-1, the J gene TRBJ2-7, with TRBD2 as a possible D gene (6 bases). Material: peripheral blood, obtained before pregnancy. CDR3: CSVARVWGAYEQYF. The CDR3, as DNA: TGCAGCGTTGCGAGGGTATGGGGGGCCTACGAGCAGTACTTC.